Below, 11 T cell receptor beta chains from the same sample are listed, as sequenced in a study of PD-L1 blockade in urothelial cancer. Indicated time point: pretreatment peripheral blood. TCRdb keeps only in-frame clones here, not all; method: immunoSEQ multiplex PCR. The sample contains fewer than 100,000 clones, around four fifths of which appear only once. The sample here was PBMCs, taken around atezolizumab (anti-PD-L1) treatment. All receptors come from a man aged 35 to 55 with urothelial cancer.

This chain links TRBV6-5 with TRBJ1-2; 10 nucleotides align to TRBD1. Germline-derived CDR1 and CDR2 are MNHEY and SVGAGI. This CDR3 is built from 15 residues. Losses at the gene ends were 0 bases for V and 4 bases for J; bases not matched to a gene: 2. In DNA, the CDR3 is TGTGCCAGCAGTTACTCGACAGGGGGCTCCTATGGCTACACCTTC. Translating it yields CASSYSTGGSYGYTF.

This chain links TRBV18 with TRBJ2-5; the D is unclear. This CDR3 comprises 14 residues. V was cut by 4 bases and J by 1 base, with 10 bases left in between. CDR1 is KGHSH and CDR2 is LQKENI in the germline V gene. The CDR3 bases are TGTGCCAGCTCACAACTCCAGGTCCAAGAGACCCAGTACTTC. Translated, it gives CASSQLQVQETQYF.

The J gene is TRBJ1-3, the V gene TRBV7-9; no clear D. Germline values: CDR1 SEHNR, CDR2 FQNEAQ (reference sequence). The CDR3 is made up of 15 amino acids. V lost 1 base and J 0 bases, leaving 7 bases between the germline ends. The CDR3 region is CASSLGSSSGNTIYF. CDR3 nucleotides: TGTGCCAGCAGCTTAGGTTCCAGCTCTGGAAACACCATATATTTT.

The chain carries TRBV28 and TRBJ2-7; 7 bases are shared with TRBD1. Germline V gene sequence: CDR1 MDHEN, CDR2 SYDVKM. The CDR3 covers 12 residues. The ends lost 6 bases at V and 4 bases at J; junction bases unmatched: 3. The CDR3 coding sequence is TGTGCCAGCAGACCACAGGGGTACGAGCAGTACTTC. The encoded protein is CASRPQGYEQYF.

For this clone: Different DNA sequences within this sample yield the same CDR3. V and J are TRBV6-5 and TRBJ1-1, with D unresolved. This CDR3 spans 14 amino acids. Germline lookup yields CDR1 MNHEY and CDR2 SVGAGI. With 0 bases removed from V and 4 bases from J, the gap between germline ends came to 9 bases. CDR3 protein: CASSYSLGSTEAFF. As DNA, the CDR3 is TGTGCCAGCAGTTACTCCCTAGGGAGCACTGAAGCTTTCTTT.

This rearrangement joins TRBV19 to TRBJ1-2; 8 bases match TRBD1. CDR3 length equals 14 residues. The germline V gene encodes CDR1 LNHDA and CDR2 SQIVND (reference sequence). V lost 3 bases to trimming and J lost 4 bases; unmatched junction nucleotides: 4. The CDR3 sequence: CASSMGQAIYGYTF. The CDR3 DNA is TGTGCCAGTAGTATGGGACAGGCAATCTATGGCTACACCTTC.

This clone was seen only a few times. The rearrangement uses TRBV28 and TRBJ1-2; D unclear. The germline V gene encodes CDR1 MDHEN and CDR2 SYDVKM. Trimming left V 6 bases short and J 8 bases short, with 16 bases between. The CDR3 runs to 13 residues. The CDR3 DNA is TGTGCCAGCAGGGAGGGAGGGCCATTCGGCTACACCTTC. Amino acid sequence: CASREGGPFGYTF.

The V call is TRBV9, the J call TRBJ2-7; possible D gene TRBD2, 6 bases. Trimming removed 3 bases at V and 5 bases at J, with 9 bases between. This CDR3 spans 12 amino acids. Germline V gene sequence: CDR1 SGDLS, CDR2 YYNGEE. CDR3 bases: TGTGCCAGCAGCGCCGGAGGGGACGAGCAGTACTTC. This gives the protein CASSAGGDEQYF. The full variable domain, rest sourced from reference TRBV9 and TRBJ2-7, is DSGVTQTPKHLITATGQRVTLRCSPRSGDLSVYWYQQSLDQGLQFLIQYYNGEERAKGNILERFSAQQFPDLHSELNLSSLELGDSALYFCASSAGGDEQYFGPGTRLTVT.

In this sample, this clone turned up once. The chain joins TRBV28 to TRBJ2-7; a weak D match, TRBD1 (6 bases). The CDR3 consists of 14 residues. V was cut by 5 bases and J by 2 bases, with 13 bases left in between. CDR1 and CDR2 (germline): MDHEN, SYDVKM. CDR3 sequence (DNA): TGTGCCAGCAGTATGACAGGCCGCCCCTACGAGCAGTACTTC. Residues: CASSMTGRPYEQYF.

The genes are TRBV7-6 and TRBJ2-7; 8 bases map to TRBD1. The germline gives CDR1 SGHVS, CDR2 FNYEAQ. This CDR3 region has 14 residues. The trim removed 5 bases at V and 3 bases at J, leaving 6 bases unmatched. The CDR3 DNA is TGTGCCAGCAGCCCAGGGGGCAGAGGCTACGAGCAGTACTTC. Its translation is CASSPGGRGYEQYF.

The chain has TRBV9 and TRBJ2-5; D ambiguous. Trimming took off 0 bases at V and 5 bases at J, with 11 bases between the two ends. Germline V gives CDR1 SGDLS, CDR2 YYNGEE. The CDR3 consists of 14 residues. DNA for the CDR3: TGTGCCAGCAGCGTAGGCGGTATCGGTGAGACCCAGTACTTC. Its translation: CASSVGGIGETQYF.